This T cell receptor (beta chain) was sequenced for a study of cytomegalovirus exposure and HLA in healthy donors. At the level of the study: Earlier, 95 million to 140 million unique TCR beta sequences were recovered from about 200 million T cells by an analysis. HLA-typed donors were the source of around 80 million unique TCRs, which an early data release held. Within the Caucasian-associated ancestry cluster were roughly 82% of the roughly 430 genotyped donors. Study findings and constraints: Reported results showed that the classifier diagnosed cytomegalovirus status with high specificity and sensitivity.

PCR primers comprised 60 Vbeta and 13 Jbeta primers. The method was immunoSEQ multiplex PCR; TCRdb's version includes in-frame clones alone and lacks a portion of them. This repertoire shows about 150,000 clones, approximately 79% found once; its top ten account for about 6.7%. Germline V CDR1 and CDR2: LNHDA, SQIVND (reference sequence). This CDR3 is built from 13 residues. Between the trimmed V and J ends, which lost 6 bases and 1 base, there was a span of 9 bases. There are a few counts of this clone. Its specificity is not known. The chain carries TRBV19 and TRBJ1-2; TRBD1 is a possible D gene (5 bases). Sequenced sample: PBMCs. The clonotype comes from a woman between 40 and 55 years old in good health and CMV-seropositive. As DNA, the CDR3 is TGTGCCAGTAGAAGGGGCGGTAACTATGGCTACACCTTC. This codes for CASRRGGNYGYTF. The full variable domain, completed using reference TRBV19 and TRBJ1-2, is DGGITQSPKYLFRKEGQNVTLSCEQNLNHDAMYWYRQDPGQGLRLIYYSQIVNDFQKGDIAEGYSVSREKKESFPLTVTSAQKNPTAFYLCASRRGGNYGYTFGSGTRLTVV.